This T cell receptor (beta chain) appears in the sequencing data of a study of kidney transplant recipient with SARS-CoV-2 infection. TCRdb used MiXCR to reprocess the reads, holding one entry per CDR3 protein. This sample has 200,000 to 300,000 distinct CDR3 sequences, with 29% found just once. Germline V gene sequence: CDR1 LGHDT, CDR2 YNNKEL (reference sequence). Deletions cut 5 bases from V and 4 bases from J, with 23 bases between. This CDR3 is built from 17 residues. This clonotype was counted at least ten times. The sequencing used a blood sample, collected at baseline and between days 110 and 120 from a kidney transplant recipient. V usage is TRBV3-1 and J usage is TRBJ1-1; D remains unclear. This clonotype originated in a male patient aged 25-45 years who had COVID-19 and was a kidney transplant recipient. The graft donor may have given rise to some T cells. The CDR3 here is CASSESFPISIRTEAFF. The DNA for the CDR3 is TGTGCCAGCAGCGAATCCTTTCCCATTTCAATTCGCACTGAAGCTTTCTTT.